This is a list of T cell receptor beta chains from one sample in a study of molecular identifiers for immune sequencing clone quantification. Via MiXCR, TCRdb re-called the PCR reads, giving one row per CDR3 protein. The sample records around 480,000 distinct CDR3 sequences, around 25% being singletons. Sequencing was carried out using naive CD8+ T cells from blood, with Jurkat cell RNA spiked in. These receptors originate from a human donor in good health. Some libraries in this study had Jurkat cell RNA spiked in. Both conserved end residues are part of each CDR3. D genes are given only for firm matches. The listing skips clone size in some rows; elsewhere it reads once, few, many or a size class.

J,size,V,D,CDR3,DNA
TRBJ2-3,NA,TRBV29-1,NA,CSVEQGGPLTDTQYF,TGCAGCGTGGAGCAGGGGGGGCCTCTCACAGATACGCAGTATTTT
TRBJ1-2,NA,TRBV7-9,NA,CASSLAFGTAINYDYTF,TGTGCCAGCAGCTTAGCGTTCGGCACTGCCATCAACTATGACTACACCTTC
TRBJ2-3,NA,TRBV10-3,NA,CAISEEGLAVGADTQYF,TGTGCCATCAGTGAGGAGGGATTGGCGGTGGGGGCAGATACGCAGTATTTT
TRBJ2-3,many,TRBV4-1,NA,CASSPGGTEEEYF,TGCGCCAGCAGCCCCGGCGGCACTGAGGAAGAGTATTTT
TRBJ2-2,NA,TRBV7-9,NA,CASSPLGGGANTGELFF,TGTGCCAGCAGCCCGCTGGGCGGGGGCGCGAACACCGGGGAGCTGTTTTTT
TRBJ2-7,many,TRBV12-3/TRBV12-4,TRBD2,CASSPRAPGTSQSSYEQYF,TGTGCCAGCAGTCCACGGGCCCCCGGGACTAGTCAGAGCTCCTACGAGCAGTACTTC
TRBJ2-7,few,TRBV7-9,NA,CASSQTPDYEQYF,TGTGCCAGCAGCCAGACACCAGACTACGAGCAGTACTTC
TRBJ1-3,few,TRBV5-8,TRBD1,CASSFSRQGAPLYSGNTIYF,TGTGCCAGCAGCTTTTCAAGACAGGGGGCTCCCCTCTACTCTGGAAACACCATATATTTT
TRBJ2-7,NA,TRBV20-1,TRBD2,CSARDSRTSGSRDEQYF,TGCAGTGCTAGAGATAGTAGGACTAGCGGGAGTAGGGACGAGCAGTACTTC
TRBJ1-1,few,TRBV6-2/TRBV6-3,TRBD1,CASRTGTVGAMNTEAFF,TGTGCCAGCAGGACCGGGACAGTGGGGGCGATGAACACTGAAGCTTTCTTT
TRBJ2-2,NA,TRBV9,TRBD1,CASSGAASQGEAGELFF,TGTGCCAGCAGCGGCGCGGCCTCACAGGGGGAGGCCGGGGAGCTGTTTTTT
TRBJ1-1,many,TRBV30,NA,CAWRRQGSEAFF,TGTGCCTGGAGAAGGCAGGGCTCTGAAGCTTTCTTT
TRBJ1-1,many,TRBV29-1,TRBD1,CSVAGTATNTEAFF,TGCAGCGTAGCCGGGACAGCAACGAACACTGAAGCTTTCTTT
TRBJ2-3,many,TRBV2,TRBD2,CASSEPTSTSGIENTQYF,TGTGCCAGCAGTGAACCCACTTCGACTAGCGGGATTGAAAATACGCAGTATTTT
TRBJ1-1,many,TRBV20-1,NA,CSAIGRVWHTEAFF,TGCAGTGCTATAGGGCGGGTCTGGCACACTGAAGCTTTCTTT
TRBJ2-7,NA,TRBV21-1,NA,CASSDPSGSLYEQYF,TGTGCCAGCAGCGACCCTAGCGGGAGTTTGTACGAGCAGTACTTC